This TCR beta chain derives from a study of cytomegalovirus exposure and HLA in healthy donors. The table lists this clone with a count of one. Some clones are missing from TCRdb's copy, which holds only in-frame ones; the method was immunoSEQ multiplex PCR. The sample carries approximately 110,000 clones, 86% recorded once. Germline V gene lookup returns CDR1 MNHEY and CDR2 SMNVEV (reference sequence). Trimming cost V 5 bases and J 2 bases, with 15 bases left between them. The CDR3 runs 16 residues. The rearrangement joins TRBV27 to TRBJ2-2; D is ambiguous. This clonotype was obtained from a young woman in good health and CMV-seropositive. The sequenced material came from PBMCs. CDR3 in amino acids: CASSLLGQPNTGELFF. CDR3 nucleotide sequence: TGTGCCAGCAGTCTGCTTGGGCAGCCCAACACCGGGGAGCTGTTTTTT.